Listed below are T cell receptor beta chains from one sample, sequenced in a study of identifying expanded T cells in peripheral blood. Assay: immunoSEQ multiplex PCR; the TCRdb copy retains only in-frame clones and omits some. This table holds tens of thousands of clones, 89% found once. The sample taken for sequencing was blood. The receptors originated from a person between 18 and 69 years old in good health. Both conserved end residues are part of each CDR3. Each record gives: CDR3 length, V gene, J gene, D gene, clone size, CDR3 protein, CDR3 DNA. D genes are given only for firm matches. Rows give clone size only sometimes, using once, few, many, or a class for an expanded clone.

15	TRBV4-3	TRBJ2-2	.	.	CASSQTGVRTGELFF	TGCGCCAGCAGCCAGACCGGGGTCCGCACCGGGGAGCTGTTTTTT
14	TRBV28	TRBJ2-3	.	.	CASSSPGGPDTQYF	TGTGCCAGCAGTTCCCCCGGGGGGCCAGATACGCAGTATTTT
15	TRBV7-2	TRBJ1-6	.	.	CASSLSTPYNSPLHF	TGTGCCAGCAGCCTCTCAACTCCTTATAATTCACCCCTCCACTTT
15	TRBV9	TRBJ2-1	TRBD2	.	CASGSGTSGYNEQFF	TGTGCCAGCGGATCCGGGACTAGCGGATACAATGAGCAGTTCTTC
16	TRBV19	TRBJ1-1	.	.	CASSNNRAALNTEAFF	TGTGCCAGTAGTAACAACAGGGCCGCCTTGAACACTGAAGCTTTCTTT
16	TRBV18	TRBJ2-3	.	.	CASSPVGLKSTDTQYF	TGTGCCAGCTCACCAGTGGGCCTGAAGAGCACAGATACGCAGTATTTT
15	TRBV4-1	TRBJ1-2	.	.	CASSQGFAGLYGYTF	TGCGCCAGCAGCCAAGGGTTTGCGGGACTCTATGGCTACACCTTC
14	TRBV6-1	TRBJ2-6	.	.	CASSSGSGANVLTF	TGTGCCAGCAGTAGCGGGTCCGGGGCCAACGTCCTGACTTTC
14	TRBV4-1	TRBJ1-5	TRBD1	.	CASSDRGSNQPQHF	TGCGCCAGCAGCGACAGGGGGAGCAATCAGCCCCAGCATTTT
15	TRBV11-2	TRBJ2-1	.	.	CASSLVSPGDAEQFF	TGTGCCAGCAGCTTAGTATCCCCAGGGGATGCTGAGCAGTTCTTC
14	TRBV11-2	TRBJ2-7	TRBD2	.	CASSQGAGTYEQYF	TGTGCCAGCAGCCAAGGAGCGGGAACCTACGAGCAGTACTTC
12	TRBV29-1	TRBJ2-5	TRBD1	.	CSVTTGVETQYF	TGCAGCGTAACGACAGGGGTAGAGACCCAGTACTTC
15	TRBV7-8	TRBJ2-2	.	.	CASSLYTSNTGELFF	TGTGCCAGCAGCTTATACACCTCGAACACCGGGGAGCTGTTTTTT
15	TRBV7-2	TRBJ2-5	TRBD2	.	CASSLTGTSGETQYF	TGTGCCAGCAGCTTAACCGGGACTAGCGGTGAGACCCAGTACTTC
12	TRBV7-6	TRBJ1-4	.	.	CASSLSTEKLFF	TGTGCCAGCAGCTTAAGTACTGAAAAACTGTTTTTT
17	TRBV5-4	TRBJ2-7	TRBD2	.	CASSLRATSGRDDEQYF	TGTGCCAGCAGCTTGCGGGCGACTAGCGGGAGAGACGACGAGCAGTACTTC
15	TRBV5-6	TRBJ1-5	TRBD1	.	CASSIYDREGQPQHF	TGTGCCAGCAGCATCTATGACAGGGAGGGTCAGCCCCAGCATTTT
15	TRBV5-1	TRBJ2-2	.	few	CASSRFDPLTGELFF	TGCGCCAGCAGCAGGTTCGATCCGCTAACCGGGGAGCTGTTTTTT
14	TRBV21-1	TRBJ2-4	.	once	CASSKNRGRNIQYF	TGTGCCAGCAGCAAAAACAGGGGGCGAAACATTCAGTACTTC
15	TRBV10-3	TRBJ2-3	.	.	CAANPTSSGTDTQYF	TGTGCCGCGAATCCTACTAGCTCCGGCACAGATACGCAGTATTTT
14	TRBV7-2	TRBJ1-5	.	.	CASSRGRGNQPQHF	TGTGCCAGCAGCCGTGGACGAGGCAATCAGCCCCAGCATTTT
16	TRBV10-3	TRBJ2-2	TRBD1	.	CAISLDRGLDTGELFF	TGTGCCATCAGCCTAGACAGGGGGCTTGACACCGGGGAGCTGTTTTTT
15	TRBV2	TRBJ2-4	.	.	CASSVKLLAKNIQYF	TGTGCCAGCAGTGTAAAATTACTAGCCAAAAACATTCAGTACTTC
14	TRBV6-1	TRBJ2-2	.	.	CASTLKGPAGELFF	TGTGCCAGCACCCTAAAGGGTCCCGCCGGGGAGCTGTTTTTT
14	TRBV6-1	TRBJ1-2	.	.	CASSEARGSGGYTF	TGTGCCAGCAGTGAAGCAAGGGGGTCGGGAGGCTACACCTTC
14	TRBV11-2	TRBJ2-7	.	.	CASSPPGRVYEQYF	TGTGCCAGCAGCCCACCGGGACGGGTTTACGAGCAGTACTTC
12	TRBV6-5	TRBJ2-7	.	.	CASSYTEAEQYF	TGTGCCAGCAGTTATACAGAAGCCGAGCAGTACTTC
13	TRBV5-4	TRBJ1-4	.	.	CASSPNLGGELFF	TGTGCCAGCAGCCCCAATCTTGGGGGGGAACTGTTTTTT
13	TRBV19	TRBJ1-2	.	.	CASSMWRGDGYTF	TGTGCCAGTAGTATGTGGAGGGGGGATGGCTACACCTTC
14	TRBV28	TRBJ2-5	.	.	CASSLYRYQETQYF	TGTGCCAGCAGTTTATATCGGTACCAAGAGACCCAGTACTTC
16	TRBV9	TRBJ1-4	TRBD1	.	CASSVSAGGAGEKLFF	TGTGCCAGCAGCGTTAGCGCAGGGGGCGCAGGGGAAAAACTGTTTTTT
15	TRBV6-1	TRBJ2-3	TRBD2	.	CAIRTSGGVTDTQYF	TGTGCCATCCGTACGAGCGGGGGAGTCACAGATACGCAGTATTTT
16	TRBV4-3	TRBJ1-6	.	.	CASSQSPTGSNSPLHF	TGCGCCAGCAGCCAGTCCCCGACAGGCTCGAATTCACCCCTCCACTTT
13	TRBV7-3	TRBJ2-1	TRBD2	.	CASSAGYYNEQFF	TGTGCCAGCTCAGCGGGATATTACAATGAGCAGTTCTTC
14	TRBV11-2	TRBJ1-2	.	.	CASRETLANYGYTF	TGTGCCAGCAGGGAGACGTTAGCTAACTATGGCTACACCTTC
21	TRBV9	TRBJ2-3	TRBD2	.	CASSHPWALAGGTPSTDTQYF	TGTGCCAGCAGCCATCCCTGGGCTCTAGCGGGGGGAACGCCTAGCACAGATACGCAGTATTTT
18	TRBV7-6	TRBJ2-1	TRBD2	.	CASSFGGLAGVGHNEQFF	TGTGCCAGCAGCTTCGGGGGACTAGCGGGAGTAGGCCACAATGAGCAGTTCTTC
15	TRBV6-5	TRBJ1-6	.	.	CASSYQPGNNSPLHF	TGTGCCAGCAGTTACCAACCAGGGAATAATTCACCCCTCCACTTT
16	TRBV6-6	TRBJ2-2	.	once	CASSYSVVVLTGELFF	TGTGCCAGCAGTTACTCCGTGGTGGTGCTTACCGGGGAGCTGTTTTTT
13	TRBV6-6	TRBJ1-2	.	.	CASRSGTVHGYTF	TGTGCCAGCAGGTCCGGGACGGTACATGGCTACACCTTC
13	TRBV27	TRBJ2-7	.	.	CASSLNRANEQYF	TGTGCCAGCAGTTTAAACAGGGCGAACGAGCAGTACTTC
16	TRBV9	TRBJ2-1	TRBD2	.	CASSALLAGGYNEQFF	TGTGCCAGCAGCGCCCTCCTAGCGGGGGGCTACAATGAGCAGTTCTTC
16	TRBV7-2	TRBJ2-7	.	few	CASSLFSQGGAYEQYF	TGTGCCAGCAGCCTTTTTTCACAGGGTGGGGCCTACGAGCAGTACTTC
14	TRBV5-4	TRBJ1-3	.	.	CASSSRQDGNTIYF	TGTGCCAGCAGCTCCAGACAGGACGGAAACACCATATATTTT
14	TRBV5-1	TRBJ1-6	.	.	CASSLDQGNSPLHF	TGCGCCAGCAGCTTGGATCAGGGCAATTCACCCCTCCACTTT
16	TRBV6-6	TRBJ2-5	TRBD1	.	CASSYLRTGKLETQYF	TGTGCCAGCAGTTACTTACGGACAGGGAAGTTGGAGACCCAGTACTTC
14	TRBV27	TRBJ2-1	.	.	CASSLSGASNEQFF	TGTGCCAGCAGTTTATCAGGGGCCTCCAATGAGCAGTTCTTC
17	TRBV25-1	TRBJ2-7	.	.	CASSDPAGRSSSYEQYF	TGTGCCAGCAGTGACCCCGCAGGACGGAGTAGCTCCTACGAGCAGTACTTC
15	TRBV2	TRBJ2-3	TRBD2	.	CASRGLAGLTDTQYF	TGTGCCAGCAGAGGACTAGCGGGCCTCACAGATACGCAGTATTTT
19	TRBV27	TRBJ2-1	TRBD2	few	CASSLFSRGLAGGYNEQFF	TGTGCCAGCAGTTTATTCTCCCGTGGACTAGCGGGAGGGTACAATGAGCAGTTCTTC
13	TRBV4-3	TRBJ2-1	.	.	CASSQNERSVLFF	TGCGCCAGCAGCCAAAATGAGCGGAGCGTGCTGTTCTTC
15	TRBV19	TRBJ2-7	TRBD2	.	CASRRTSGGSYEQYF	TGTGCCAGTAGAAGGACTAGCGGGGGGAGCTACGAGCAGTACTTC
13	TRBV7-2	TRBJ2-5	.	.	CASSARGLGTQYF	TGTGCCAGCAGCGCCCGGGGACTCGGGACCCAGTACTTC
14	TRBV2	TRBJ2-1	.	.	CASSEARRYNEQFF	TGTGCCAGCAGTGAAGCTCGGAGATACAATGAGCAGTTCTTC